These 5 T cell receptor beta chains were sequenced from one sample in a study of CD8 T cells in ankylosing spondylitis (dated by TCRdb to the late 2010s). Overall study outcomes, separate from this receptor: Blood from ankylosing spondylitis patients appeared to be characterized by a TCR beta motif composed of 7 to 9 highly homologous amino acid variants.

Libraries were built with 5' RACE. The data were produced on an Illumina HiSeq 2500. TCRdb trimmed the raw reads at Q25, called clones with MiXCR and kept productive beta chains. Under each unique CDR3 protein, matching rows form one entry showing the most common genes and DNA. This sample has about 540,000 distinct CDR3 sequences in its table, and roughly 13% of those were observed once. Around 6.8% of the sample is in the top ten clones. Antigen specificity for these receptors is unknown. The sequenced sample consisted of blood, either unsorted or a sorted T cell fraction (not recorded which). The receptors derive from a male donor with ankylosing spondylitis.

The table lists this clonotype with a few counts. This chain links TRBV19 with TRBJ2-1; D is possibly TRBD1 or TRBD2 (6 bases each). The CDR3 has 15 residues. The germline CDR1 and CDR2 sequences are LNHDA and SQIVND (reference sequence). V was shortened by 5 bases and J by 3 bases, with 14 bases between the two germline ends. This chain's CDR3 is CASSVQGGGYNEQFF. CDR3 nucleotide sequence: TGTGCCAGTAGTGTACAGGGAGGAGGCTACAATGAGCAGTTCTTC.

The rearrangement uses TRBV10-2 and TRBJ1-2; perhaps TRBD1 as D (5 bases). V was trimmed by 2 bases and J by 7 bases, leaving 11 bases between them. Per the germline V gene, CDR1 is WSHSY and CDR2 is SAAADI. This CDR3 spans 13 amino acids. CDR3 amino acids: CASSETGSIGYTF. CDR3 bases: TGCGCCAGCAGTGAGACAGGATCCATTGGCTACACCTTC.

The table lists this clonotype with a few counts. This chain uses TRBV2 with TRBJ2-7; tentatively, D is TRBD2 (6 bases). Germline V gene data show CDR1 as SNHLY and CDR2 as FYNNEI. The CDR3 sequence is 13 residues long. Trimming took off 10 bases at V and 5 bases at J, with 18 bases between the two ends. This chain's CDR3 is CATWGDGLNEQYV. As DNA, the CDR3 is TGTGCCACCTGGGGGGACGGCCTAAACGAGCAGTACGTC.

This clonotype was seen only once. One end of the junction fails to match germline, which may point to a read error. J is TRBJ2-1 and V is TRBV6-2 or TRBV6-3; a possible D gene is TRBD2 (6 bases). This CDR3 is 15 amino acids long. Per the germline V gene, CDR1 is MNHEY and CDR2 is SVGEGT. The CDR3 DNA follows: TGTGCCAGCAGTTACGGCGGGGTATCCTACGATGAGCAGTTCTTC. Translation gives CASSYGGVSYDEQFF.

This clonotype was seen more than once but under ten times. The V gene is TRBV29-1, the J gene TRBJ2-3; D remains ambiguous. This CDR3 contains 11 residues. Germline V gene sequence: CDR1 SQVTM, CDR2 ANQGSEA. V was cut by 8 bases and J by 0 bases, with 6 bases left in between. This chain's CDR3 is CSSYSTDTQYF. The CDR3 DNA reads TGCAGCAGCTATAGCACAGATACGCAGTATTTT.